Following are 3 T cell receptor beta chains from one sample sequenced in a study of blood T cell repertoires in COVID-19. The protocol was immunoSEQ multiplex PCR, while the TCRdb copy is restricted to in-frame clones and leaves out a portion. The profile shows approximately 90,000 clones, roughly nine tenths of them singletons. Sequenced sample: peripheral blood. Every receptor here comes from a man aged 45-65 years with acute or convalescent COVID-19.

In its sample, this clone was seen a few times. The CDR3 does not close with the conserved phenylalanine or tryptophan, likely indicating a read error. The DNA is left out, because the CDR3 cannot be placed on it with certainty; the CDR3 is given as TCRdb lists it. The gene calls are TRBV5-1 and TRBJ2-7; the table names TRBD2, a call not compared with the DNA. Germline loops: CDR1 SGHRS, CDR2 YFSETQ. The CDR3 is made up of 11 amino acids, end residues included. The CDR3 sequence is CASKQRDFIST.

The chain employs TRBV9 and TRBJ1-1, with D unresolved. V shed 0 bases and J shed 1 base, with 4 bases lying between them. The germline V gene encodes CDR1 SGDLS and CDR2 YYNGEE. CDR3 length: 13 amino acids. CDR3: CASSVAGNTEAFF. In DNA, the CDR3 is TGTGCCAGCAGCGTAGCCGGGAACACTGAAGCTTTCTTT.

The V and J genes are TRBV5-5 and TRBJ2-1, with D possibly being TRBD2 (7 bases). Deletions cut 2 bases from V and 9 bases from J, with 15 bases between. Germline V gene data show CDR1 as SGHKS and CDR2 as YYEKEE (reference sequence). The CDR3 has 14 amino acids. The CDR3 sequence: CASSFEGGPGEQFF. In nucleotides, the CDR3 is TGTGCCAGCAGCTTCGAGGGGGGGCCTGGTGAGCAGTTCTTC.